This T cell receptor beta chain appears in the sequencing data of a study of OX40 agonist ivuxolimab in advanced cancers. This clone was seen only once. Antigen specificity is unknown. Whole-study results and caveats: Some patients who did not respond also had low normalized T-cell clonal expansion.

Here immunoSEQ multiplex PCR was the method, and the copy in TCRdb shows in-frame clones only, minus some. The table lists more than 65,000 clones, about 88% of them singletons. Deletions cut 0 bases from V and 4 bases from J, with 9 bases between. From germline, CDR1 is MNHNY and CDR2 SVGAGI (reference sequence). CDR3 size: 14 residues. Material: CD4+ or CD8+ T cells sorted from blood, obtained in a trial of the OX40 agonist ivuxolimab. The sequence was obtained from an adult with an advanced solid tumor such as melanoma, head and neck, liver or kidney cancer. V usage is TRBV6-6 and J usage is TRBJ1-2, with D perhaps matching TRBD1 (6 bases). The CDR3 sequence: CASSYSRGFYGYTF. CDR3 sequence (DNA): TGTGCCAGCAGTTACTCCAGGGGATTCTATGGCTACACCTTC.